This TCR beta chain was recovered during a study of response to subunit inactivated influenza vaccine. Comment on this clonotype: The antigen is not known.

V gave up 4 bases and J gave up 4 bases, with 14 bases separating them. CDR1 and CDR2 (germline): LNHNV, YYDKDF (reference sequence). The CDR3 is 15 amino acids. TCRdb re-called the RT-PCR reads with MiXCR, one entry per CDR3 protein. The data hold 530,000 or so distinct CDR3 sequences, with about 15% observed a single time. Study results and caveats: Seasonal influenza vaccination, on each occasion, was suggested by the authors to recruit few new T cells.

The gene calls are TRBV15 and TRBJ2-1, with D possibly called TRBD1 or TRBD2 (5 bases each). The sequence was collected from a man aged 50 to 60 who received an inactivated influenza vaccine. The sample in question was PBMCs from blood, obtained 11 to 12 days after vaccination. Written as DNA, the CDR3 is TGTGCCACCAGCAAAAGCCGGGACCAATACAATGAGCAGTTCTTC. It translates to CATSKSRDQYNEQFF.